The text below deals with one T cell receptor (beta chain). V lost 7 bases to trimming and J lost 0 bases; unmatched junction nucleotides: 13. There are 18 residues in the CDR3. Germline lookup yields CDR1 SGHNT and CDR2 YYREEE (reference sequence). The sample originates from a study of human thymus T cells. TCRdb keeps only in-frame clones here, not all; method: immunoSEQ multiplex PCR. The table lists tens of thousands of clones, around 95% of them singletons, with 0.03% to 0.035% in the top ten. Obtained as resections during corrective heart surgery, the thymus tissue was then studied. The sample comprised thymus tissue. The sequence was obtained from a girl in the first two years of life with a congenital heart defect but otherwise immunologically healthy. The rearrangement joins TRBV5-4 to TRBJ2-1; 10 bases fit TRBD1. CDR3 nucleotide sequence: TGTGCCAGCCGGGGGACAGGGGAAAGAAGGGGCTCCTACAATGAGCAGTTCTTC. It is translated as CASRGTGERRGSYNEQFF.